The 27 T cell receptor beta chains in this list originate from one sample, sequenced in a study of identical twins. In TCRdb, the 5' RACE reads were re-called with MiXCR into one record per CDR3 protein. The table has hundreds of thousands of distinct CDR3 sequences, roughly 20% seen once; the top ten hold over 4%. The data were also submitted as part of a second study, on T cells expressing NK-cell markers.

The sample taken for sequencing was PBMCs. The receptors were sampled from a woman aged 18 to 35 in good health.

This clonotype came up many times. The chain carries TRBV20-1 and TRBJ2-5; tentatively, D is TRBD1 (6 bases). The CDR3 spans 17 residues. Germline values: CDR1 DFQATT, CDR2 SNEGSKA (reference sequence). Trimming cost V 2 bases and J 5 bases, with 24 bases left between them. The CDR3 sequence is CSARSGRHEDDRETQYF. CDR3 nucleotide sequence: TGCAGTGCTAGATCAGGGAGACATGAGGACGACAGGGAGACCCAGTACTTC.

A few counts support this clonotype. V and J are TRBV4-3 and TRBJ2-7; 7 nucleotides line up with TRBD2. The CDR3 totals 14 residues. With 1 base clipped from V and 4 bases from J, the junction kept 4 bases outside the gene matches. The germline CDR1 and CDR2 sequences are LGHNA and YSLEER. The CDR3 nucleotides read TGCGCCAGCAGCCAAGGGATTAGCGGGTACGAGCAGTACTTC. As protein: CASSQGISGYEQYF.

This clonotype has at least ten counts. The rearrangement joins TRBV20-1 to TRBJ2-7; D assignment may be TRBD1 or TRBD2 (6 bases each). From germline, CDR1 is DFQATT and CDR2 SNEGSKA (reference sequence). V lost 3 bases, J lost 0 bases, and 15 bases lay in between. This CDR3 spans 15 amino acids. The CDR3 DNA reads TGCAGTGCTAGGAACCTAGGGGGGAGCTCCTACGAGCAGTACTTC. As protein: CSARNLGGSSYEQYF.

Ten or more counts support this clonotype. The chain has TRBV12-3 or TRBV12-4 and TRBJ2-7, with a possible D match to TRBD2 (6 bases). This CDR3 is 18 amino acids long. V lost 2 bases and J 0 bases, leaving 20 bases between the germline ends. Here the CDR3 DNA reads TGTGCCAGCAGTTTAAGGGCCCTTTTGGGGGGAAACTCCTACGAGCAGTACTTC. This translates into CASSLRALLGGNSYEQYF.

This chain connects TRBV9 to TRBJ2-7; D is unresolved. Per germline, CDR1 SGDLS and CDR2 YYNGEE. CDR3 size: 14 residues. Trimming stripped 0 bases from V and 7 bases from J, with 14 bases between. CDR3 DNA: TGTGCCAGCAGCGTAGGGTGGGTATGGGGAGAGCAGTACTTC. Translating it yields CASSVGWVWGEQYF.

As DNA, the CDR3 is TGTGCCAGCAGGGAGGGGGTATTGAACACTGAAGCTTTCTTT. It encodes CASREGVLNTEAFF. V is TRBV6-1 and J is TRBJ1-1; perhaps TRBD1 as D (6 bases). V lost 6 bases, J lost 0 bases, and 11 bases lay in between. The CDR3 is made up of 14 amino acids. In germline, CDR1 is MNHNS, CDR2 SASEGT.

The chain employs TRBV4-3 and TRBJ2-7, with 14 bases matching TRBD2. In germline, CDR1 is LGHNA, CDR2 YSLEER. The junction had 3 bases not matched to a gene; V was cut back by 1 base and J by 4 bases. The CDR3 is 16 amino acids. Here the CDR3 DNA reads TGCGCCAGCAGCCAAGTCGGGACTAGCGGGGGATACGAGCAGTACTTC. Translation gives CASSQVGTSGGYEQYF.

This clonotype has more than one count but fewer than ten. The J gene is TRBJ1-1, the V gene TRBV15; D not resolved. V dropped 5 bases and J dropped 4 bases, with 14 bases sitting between them. CDR1 and CDR2 from the germline V gene are LNHNV and YYDKDF (reference sequence). The CDR3 runs 14 residues. CDR3 coding DNA: TGTGCCACCAGCCCTCCACCCCGGAGCACTGAAGCTTTCTTT. It codes for CATSPPPRSTEAFF.

This clonotype was seen many times. The J gene is TRBJ2-1, the V gene TRBV12-3 or TRBV12-4; 8 bases are a match to TRBD2. V lost 0 bases and J lost 4; bases outside the gene matches: 2. The CDR3 loop spans 15 amino acids. The CDR3: CASSLAPSGYNEQFF. CDR3 bases: TGTGCCAGCAGTTTAGCTCCTAGCGGGTACAATGAGCAGTTCTTC.

The V and J genes are TRBV20-1 and TRBJ2-5; D could derive from TRBD1 or TRBD2 (5 bases each). This CDR3 has 15 amino acids. V was trimmed by 3 bases and J by 5 bases, leaving 19 bases between them. Germline CDR1 and CDR2: DFQATT and SNEGSKA (reference sequence). The CDR3 loop is CSARGPTTLKETQYF. DNA of the CDR3: TGCAGTGCTAGGGGACCTACAACCTTGAAGGAGACCCAGTACTTC.

This clonotype was observed a handful of times. The chain recombines TRBV11-2 with TRBJ2-1; D remains unclear. V was trimmed by 5 bases and J by 4 bases, leaving 24 bases between them. The length of the CDR3 is 18 residues. Per germline, CDR1 SGHAT and CDR2 FQNNGV. The CDR3, as DNA: TGTGCCAGCAGCCTATACCCCTCCTCGGACCTTCCTTACAATGAGCAGTTCTTC. Amino acid sequence: CASSLYPSSDLPYNEQFF.

This clonotype was seen a few times. The DNA of the CDR3 is TGTGCCAGCAATATCGGGACATTTAACACTGAAGCTTTCTTT. Translating gives CASNIGTFNTEAFF. The chain joins TRBV12-3 or TRBV12-4 to TRBJ1-1, with a tentative D call TRBD1 (6 bases). V was shortened by 7 bases and J by 2 bases, with 14 bases between the two germline ends. The CDR3 extends over 14 amino acids.

There are a few counts of this clonotype. This chain connects TRBV7-2 to TRBJ2-7; D unclear. From germline, CDR1 is SGHTA and CDR2 FQGNSA. V was clipped by 7 bases and J by 0 bases, with 13 bases between them. The CDR3 is made up of 14 amino acids. The CDR3 DNA reads TGTGCCAGCACCAAGGACGGAGCCTCCTACGAGCAGTACTTC. The encoded protein is CASTKDGASYEQYF.

This clonotype was seen at least ten times. The V and J genes are TRBV20-1 and TRBJ2-1; 9 nucleotides agree with TRBD1. The CDR3 covers 15 residues. The V gene end was trimmed by 3 bases and the J gene end by 3 bases; junction bases not matched to a gene: 6. Germline CDR1 reads DFQATT; CDR2 reads SNEGSKA (reference sequence). This chain's CDR3 is CSARRPGQGYNEQFF. Written as DNA, the CDR3 is TGCAGTGCTAGGAGACCGGGACAGGGCTACAATGAGCAGTTCTTC.

This clonotype was counted between two and nine times. V usage is TRBV20-1 and J usage is TRBJ2-2, with D tentatively TRBD1 or TRBD2 (5 bases each). The V and J ends lost 2 bases and 1 base respectively, with 17 bases between them. The germline V gene has CDR1 DFQATT and CDR2 SNEGSKA (reference sequence). The length of the CDR3 is 17 residues. CDR3 in amino acids: CSARPLRTGGNTGELFF. The CDR3 DNA sequence: TGCAGTGCTAGACCCCTCCGAACTGGGGGGAACACCGGGGAGCTGTTTTTT.

This clonotype was counted many times. The chain carries TRBV5-6 and TRBJ2-7; D uncertain. V lost 5 bases and J 1 base, leaving 7 bases between the germline ends. The germline CDR1 and CDR2 sequences are SGHDT and YYEEEE. This CDR3 has 12 residues. DNA of the CDR3: TGTGCCAGCAGTTCCGGGTCCTACGAGCAGTACTTC. This encodes CASSSGSYEQYF.

This clonotype came up once. The V and J genes are TRBV6-4 and TRBJ2-3, with D possibly matching TRBD1 (5 bases). CDR3 length equals 15 residues. Germline assignment: CDR1 MRHNA and CDR2 SNTAGT. Deletions cut 2 bases from V and 0 bases from J, with 9 bases between. The CDR3 nucleotides read TGTGCCAGCAGTGACGACAGATTCAGCACAGATACGCAGTATTTT. It encodes CASSDDRFSTDTQYF.

This clonotype has more than one count but fewer than ten. The gene calls are TRBV12-3 or TRBV12-4 and TRBJ2-1; 9 bases map to TRBD2. The CDR3 contains 15 residues. V was clipped by 5 bases and J by 4 bases; unmatched bases: 6. The CDR3: CASSPGAGGYNEQFF. In DNA form, the CDR3 reads TGTGCCAGCAGTCCAGGCGCGGGGGGGTACAATGAGCAGTTCTTC.

V usage is TRBV6-2 or TRBV6-3 and J usage is TRBJ2-7; perhaps TRBD1 as D (6 bases). The CDR3 is 14 amino acids. Trimming shortened V by 2 bases and J by 3 bases, and 11 bases separated the two germline ends. Germline V lookup: CDR1 MNHEY, CDR2 SVGEGT. The CDR3 is CASSYPGQLYEQYF. Here the CDR3 DNA reads TGTGCCAGCAGTTACCCCGGACAGCTCTACGAGCAGTACTTC.

This clonotype has a handful of counts. The rearrangement links TRBV5-1 to TRBJ2-1; 8 bases fit TRBD2. The CDR3 runs 16 residues. Trimming took 4 bases from V and 2 from J; bases not matched to a gene: 8. CDR1 and CDR2 from the germline V gene are SGHRS and YFSETQ. The CDR3 sequence: CASSRAPGLAYNEQFF. The CDR3 DNA reads as TGCGCCAGCAGCCGAGCCCCGGGACTAGCCTACAATGAGCAGTTCTTC.

The V and J genes are TRBV7-3 and TRBJ2-2; D perhaps matches TRBD1 (6 bases). V gave up 6 bases and J gave up 4 bases, with 15 bases separating them. The CDR3 length is 15 residues. Germline V gene data show CDR1 as SGHTA and CDR2 as FQGTGA. The CDR3 bases are TGTGCCAGCAGACCAACGGACAGACCCACCGGGGAGCTGTTTTTT. It encodes CASRPTDRPTGELFF. Full variable domain (rest looked up from reference TRBV7-3 and TRBJ2-2): GAGVSQTPSNKVTEKGKYVELRCDPISGHTALYWYRQSLGQGPEFLIYFQGTGAADDSGLPNDRFFAVRPEGSVSTLKIQRTERGDSAVYLCASRPTDRPTGELFFGEGSRLTVL.

This chain links TRBV4-2 with TRBJ2-2, with 9 bases that match TRBD2. From germline, CDR1 is LGHNA and CDR2 YNFKEQ. CDR3 length equals 18 residues. Losses at the gene ends were 0 bases for V and 6 bases for J; bases not matched to a gene: 11. CDR3 coding DNA: TGTGCCAGCAGCCAAGATCCGATAGCGGGAGTAACGGCCGGGGAGCTGTTTTTT. It yields the protein CASSQDPIAGVTAGELFF.

The V call is TRBV20-1, the J call TRBJ2-3, with 8 nucleotides matching TRBD2. The trim removed 6 bases at V and 2 bases at J, leaving 10 bases unmatched. Germline CDR1 and CDR2: DFQATT and SNEGSKA (reference sequence). The CDR3 is 15 amino acids. CDR3 in amino acids: CSALKTSATTDTQYF. The CDR3 DNA is TGCAGTGCCCTTAAGACTAGCGCAACCACAGATACGCAGTATTTT.

This chain uses TRBV5-6 with TRBJ2-5; D is unresolved. V shed 3 bases and J shed 6 bases, with 6 bases lying between them. The CDR3 spans 11 residues. In germline, CDR1 is SGHDT, CDR2 YYEEEE. This CDR3 is CASSYLKTQYF. CDR3 DNA: TGTGCCAGCAGCTATCTCAAGACCCAGTACTTC.

The J gene is TRBJ2-1, the V gene TRBV11-2; possibly TRBD2 for D (5 bases). V lost 3 bases and J 3 bases, leaving 15 bases between the germline ends. The CDR3 runs to 16 residues. Germline CDR1 is SGHAT and CDR2 is FQNNGV. The CDR3 loop reads CASSLAPGSNYNEQFF. As DNA, the CDR3 is TGTGCCAGCAGCTTGGCCCCGGGGAGCAACTACAATGAGCAGTTCTTC.

The rearrangement links TRBV18 to TRBJ2-7, with D uncertain. The CDR3 is made up of 14 amino acids. V was pared by 2 bases and J by 6 bases, with 14 bases between. CDR1 is KGHSH and CDR2 is LQKENI in the germline V gene. The CDR3 coding sequence is TGTGCCAGCTCACCATTATCCGCCCCTCGCGAGCAGTACTTC. Amino acids: CASSPLSAPREQYF. The variable domain in full, with the rest retrieved from reference TRBV18 and TRBJ2-7, is NAGVMQNPRHLVRRRGQEARLRCSPMKGHSHVYWYRQLPEEGLKFMVYLQKENIIDESGMPKERFSAEFPKEGPSILRIQQVVRGDSAAYFCASSPLSAPREQYFGPGTRLTVT.

This clonotype was detected many times. The chain uses TRBV6-1 and TRBJ2-1; 9 bases are a match to TRBD2. The CDR3 loop spans 14 amino acids. Unmatched junction bases numbered 5, after V lost 7 bases and J lost 4 bases. Germline CDR1 MNHNS, CDR2 SASEGT. The DNA for the CDR3 is TGTGCCAGCACCGCTAGCGGGGTTTACAATGAGCAGTTCTTC. Translation gives CASTASGVYNEQFF.